This T cell receptor (beta chain) was captured in a study of T-cell reconstitution after alpha-beta-depleted transplantation in children. Regarding the study as a whole: It was reported that alpha-beta T cells came from several hundred expanded graft clones (about two months after transplant).

Germline values: CDR1 SEHNR, CDR2 FQNEAQ (reference sequence). V shed 10 bases and J 4 bases; nucleotides not matched to a gene: 12. The CDR3 spans 15 residues. This sample's TCRbeta library carried unique molecular identifier barcodes. Using its own MiXCR run on the PCR reads, TCRdb lists one record per CDR3 protein. The table shows 490,000 or so distinct CDR3 sequences, with over 9.5% occurring only once. The sample holds a few counts of this clonotype. Its antigen is not identified. The clonotype comes from a child under 10 years old with inherited bone marrow failure, due to receive a stem cell transplant. Sequences were derived from PBMCs, sampled before TCRalphabeta/CD19-depleted stem cell transplant. This sequence joins TRBV7-9 and TRBJ2-1, with 8 nucleotides matching TRBD2. DNA for the CDR3: TGTGCCACGCGGGGACTAGAGGCTCGTTACAATGAGCAGTTCTTC. Encoded protein: CATRGLEARYNEQFF. The whole variable domain, filled in from reference TRBV7-9 and TRBJ2-1, reads DTGVSQNPRHKITKRGQNVTFRCDPISEHNRLYWYRQTLGQGPEFLTYFQNEAQLEKSRLLSDRFSAERPKGSFSTLEIQRTEQGDSAMYLCATRGLEARYNEQFFGPGTRLTVL.